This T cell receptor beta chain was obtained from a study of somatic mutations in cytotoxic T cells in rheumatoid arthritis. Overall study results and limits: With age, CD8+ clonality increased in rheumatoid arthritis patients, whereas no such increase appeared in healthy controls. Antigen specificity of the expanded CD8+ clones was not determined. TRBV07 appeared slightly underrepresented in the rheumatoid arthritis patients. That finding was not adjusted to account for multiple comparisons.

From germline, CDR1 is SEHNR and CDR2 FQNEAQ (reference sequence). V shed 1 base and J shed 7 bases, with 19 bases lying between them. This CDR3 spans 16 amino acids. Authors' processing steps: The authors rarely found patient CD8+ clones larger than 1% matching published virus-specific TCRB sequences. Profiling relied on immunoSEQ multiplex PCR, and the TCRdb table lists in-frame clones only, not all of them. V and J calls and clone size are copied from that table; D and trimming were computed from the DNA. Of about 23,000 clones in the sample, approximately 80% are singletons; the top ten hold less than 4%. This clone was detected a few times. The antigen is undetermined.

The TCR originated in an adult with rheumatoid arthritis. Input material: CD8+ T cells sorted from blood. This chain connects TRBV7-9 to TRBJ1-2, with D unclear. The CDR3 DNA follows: TGTGCCAGCAGCTTAGTAACCGGAATCTGGTCGGCTGGCTACACCTTC. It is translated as CASSLVTGIWSAGYTF.